This T cell receptor (beta chain) was observed in a study of blood T cells in healthy people across ages. This clonotype was seen a few times. Its antigen is undetermined. A second PCR, run for roughly 7 to 11 cycles, used a sample-barcoded 5' primer plus a J-beta primer mix. TCRdb re-derived calls from the 5' RACE reads in MiXCR, one entry per CDR3 protein. The repertoire holds 700,000 or so distinct CDR3 sequences, with less than 45% as singletons. Study results and caveats: Greater diversity and more naive CD4+ cells were seen in long-lived donors than in aged donors.

Every donor gave approximately 10 milliliters of peripheral blood. In germline, CDR1 is SGHNT, CDR2 YENEEA. The V gene end was trimmed by 4 bases and the J gene end by 2 bases; junction bases not matched to a gene: 7. This CDR3 has 15 residues. The chain is built from TRBV11-3 and TRBJ2-5; 7 nucleotides align to TRBD1. What was sequenced was blood. The clonotype comes from a man aged 80 or over in good health. Written as DNA, the CDR3 is TGTGCCAGCAGCTCCCGACAGGGCGGGCAAGAGACCCAGTACTTC. Residues: CASSSRQGGQETQYF. Combining the CDR3 with reference TRBV11-3 and TRBJ2-5 gives the whole variable domain EAGVVQSPRYKIIEKKQPVAFWCNPISGHNTLYWYLQNLGQGPELLIRYENEEAVDDSQLPKDRFSAERLKGVDSTLKIQPAELGDSAVYLCASSSRQGGQETQYFGPGTRLLVL.